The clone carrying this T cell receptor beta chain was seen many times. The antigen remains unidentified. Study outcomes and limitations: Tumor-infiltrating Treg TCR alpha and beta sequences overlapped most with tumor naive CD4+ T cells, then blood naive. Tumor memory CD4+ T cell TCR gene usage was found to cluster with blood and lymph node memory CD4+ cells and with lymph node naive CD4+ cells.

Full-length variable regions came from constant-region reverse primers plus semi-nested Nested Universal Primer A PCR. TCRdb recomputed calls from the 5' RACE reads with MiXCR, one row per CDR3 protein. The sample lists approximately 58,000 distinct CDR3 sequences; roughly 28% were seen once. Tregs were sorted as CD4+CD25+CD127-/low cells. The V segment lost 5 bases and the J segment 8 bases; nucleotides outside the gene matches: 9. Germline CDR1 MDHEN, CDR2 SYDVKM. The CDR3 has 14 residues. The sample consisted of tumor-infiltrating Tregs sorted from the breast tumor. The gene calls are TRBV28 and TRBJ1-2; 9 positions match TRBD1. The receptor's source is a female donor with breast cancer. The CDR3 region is CASSPTTGGEGYTF. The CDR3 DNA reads TGTGCCAGCAGTCCCACAACAGGGGGCGAGGGCTACACCTTC.